This TCR beta chain comes out of a study of cytomegalovirus exposure and HLA in healthy donors. Researchers ran the PCR with 60 Vbeta and 13 Jbeta primers. Some clones are missing from TCRdb's copy, which holds only in-frame ones; the method was immunoSEQ multiplex PCR. The profile shows some 120,000 clones, about 78% of them singletons. The CDR3 contains 17 residues. Deletions cut 3 bases from V and 5 bases from J, with 21 bases between. The germline CDR1 and CDR2 sequences are MRHNA and SNTAGT. Material: PBMCs. The sequence derives from a woman aged 40 to 50 in good health and CMV-seropositive. The genes are TRBV6-4 and TRBJ2-3; tentatively, D is TRBD2 (6 bases). The CDR3 DNA is TGTGCCAGCAGTGAAACGTCGACCGTGTTGGGGGGAGATACGCAGTATTTT. Its protein product is CASSETSTVLGGDTQYF.